The rows below give T cell receptor beta chains drawn from one sample of a study of cytotoxic CD8 clonotypes in ibrutinib-treated CLL. Libraries were prepared by immunoSEQ multiplex PCR; TCRdb keeps only in-frame clonotypes and omits some of them. The sample holds about 140,000 clones, 80% seen once. The source material was PBMCs, sampled after 36 months of ibrutinib treatment. The source is a human donor with chronic lymphocytic leukemia. The CDR3 runs from the conserved cysteine through the conserved F or W. The D gene is left open where the match is weak. Clone size, where shown, is once, few, many, or a class for clones that have expanded.

V gene,clone size,J gene,D gene,CDR3 DNA,CDR3 protein
TRBV27,NA,TRBJ2-7,TRBD2,TGTGCCAGCAGACCAGCGGGGGGCGACTCCTACGAGCAGTACTTC,CASRPAGGDSYEQYF
TRBV15,NA,TRBJ2-2,NA,TGTGCCACCAGCGTCAGGAGGGCCGACACCGGGGAGCTGTTTTTT,CATSVRRADTGELFF
TRBV7-3,NA,TRBJ1-1,TRBD1,TGTGCCAGCAGCGGACCGGGACAGAGTATAGCTTTCTTT,CASSGPGQSIAFF
TRBV27,NA,TRBJ1-2,NA,TGTGCCAGCAGCCCCCGGTTGGTTGGCTATGGCTACACCTTC,CASSPRLVGYGYTF
TRBV7-9,NA,TRBJ2-5,NA,TGTGCCAGCAGCTTAGTATCTGAAGGGGTTTGGGAGACCCAGTACTTC,CASSLVSEGVWETQYF
TRBV7-9,NA,TRBJ2-3,NA,TGTGCCAGCAGCTTAGACGCCACTAGCACAGATACGCAGTATTTT,CASSLDATSTDTQYF
TRBV5-1,NA,TRBJ2-2,TRBD1,TGCGCCAGCAGACAATTAACAGGGGTCGCCACCGGGGAGCTGTTTTTT,CASRQLTGVATGELFF
TRBV27,NA,TRBJ1-6,NA,TGTGCCAGCAGTAGGGAACGGGTTAGCTCCTATAATTCACCCCTCCACTTT,CASSRERVSSYNSPLHF
TRBV28,NA,TRBJ1-1,TRBD1,TGTGCCAGCAGTTCCGTCGGGACAGGGACGGGCTACGCTTTCTTT,CASSSVGTGTGYAFF
TRBV5-4,NA,TRBJ2-7,TRBD1,TGTGCCAGCAGGTCTCGGGGACAGAGTTACGAGCAGTACTTC,CASRSRGQSYEQYF
TRBV27,NA,TRBJ2-5,NA,TGTGCCAGCAGTTTATGGGGCCAGAAAGAGACCCAGTACTTC,CASSLWGQKETQYF
TRBV27,NA,TRBJ2-5,TRBD2,TGTGCCAGCAGTTTATCGCTAGCGGGGGGGCATGAGACCCAGTACTTC,CASSLSLAGGHETQYF
TRBV27,NA,TRBJ2-7,NA,TGTGCCAGCAGGAGACAGAACTCCTACGAGCAGTACTTC,CASRRQNSYEQYF
TRBV5-1,NA,TRBJ1-6,TRBD1,TGCGCCAGCAGCTTCGTGACAGGGTATTCACCCCTCCACTTT,CASSFVTGYSPLHF
TRBV4-1,NA,TRBJ1-3,NA,TGCGCCAGCAGACAAACAGGGTTTGGAAACACCATATATTTT,CASRQTGFGNTIYF
TRBV18,NA,TRBJ2-7,NA,TGTGCCAGCTCTCTCTGGGAAGCCGAGCAGTACTTC,CASSLWEAEQYF
TRBV7-8,NA,TRBJ2-7,TRBD1,TGTGCCAGCAGCTTATGGGACAGGGACGAGCAGTACTTC,CASSLWDRDEQYF
TRBV18,few,TRBJ2-5,TRBD1,TGTGCCAGCTCACCGGGACAGAGACAAGAGACCCAGTACTTC,CASSPGQRQETQYF
TRBV30,NA,TRBJ2-1,TRBD2,TGTGCCTGGAGTTCTGGACTAGGGGCTTACAATGAGCAGTTCTTC,CAWSSGLGAYNEQFF
TRBV7-8,NA,TRBJ2-2,NA,TGTGCCAGCACCAAGGCGGGGTTCTGGACCGGGGAGCTGTTTTTT,CASTKAGFWTGELFF
TRBV7-9,NA,TRBJ2-7,NA,TGTGCCAGCAGCTTCATCGGATCCTACGAGCAGTACTTC,CASSFIGSYEQYF
TRBV19,NA,TRBJ1-5,NA,TGTGCCAGTAGTATCGGTAGTGGCAATCAGCCCCAGCATTTT,CASSIGSGNQPQHF
TRBV2,NA,TRBJ1-4,NA,TGTGCCAGCAGTCAAAGGGCCGAGAGGGAAAAACTGTTTTTT,CASSQRAEREKLFF
TRBV27,NA,TRBJ2-1,NA,TGTGCCAGCAGACGCCTGCTAGGGAATGAGCAGTTCTTC,CASRRLLGNEQFF
TRBV28,NA,TRBJ1-1,NA,TGTGCCAGCACCCGAGGGGGGAGGATGAACACTGAAGCTTTCTTT,CASTRGGRMNTEAFF
TRBV11-2,NA,TRBJ1-2,NA,TGTGCCAGCAGCCGCACCGTCACGACCGTTGGGAATGGCTACACCTTC,CASSRTVTTVGNGYTF
TRBV21-1,NA,TRBJ1-4,NA,TGTGCCAGCAGCAAAGACCTTGACGGACTTAATGAAAAACTGTTTTTT,CASSKDLDGLNEKLFF
TRBV7-9,NA,TRBJ2-1,TRBD2,TGTGCCAGCAGCTTGGGGCTAGCGGGGGGCGATTCCTACAATGAGCAGTTCTTC,CASSLGLAGGDSYNEQFF
TRBV7-2,once,TRBJ1-6,NA,TGTGCCAGCAGCTTAGTGGGGTGGGGAAATTCACCCCTCCACTTT,CASSLVGWGNSPLHF
TRBV18,NA,TRBJ2-2,NA,TGTGCCAGCTCACCACTGGAAAAGGGCGCCGGGGAGCTGTTTTTT,CASSPLEKGAGELFF
TRBV6-5,NA,TRBJ2-3,NA,TGTGCCAGCAGTTACTCAGGGGCAGAACGCACAGATACGCAGTATTTT,CASSYSGAERTDTQYF
TRBV2,NA,TRBJ1-5,NA,TGTGCCAGCAGTGAATCGGTTGTCCGGGATCGTCAGCCCCAGCATTTT,CASSESVVRDRQPQHF
TRBV4-1,NA,TRBJ1-1,NA,TGCGCCAGCAGCCCCCTTCGCGTTCGGTGGGACACTGAAGCTTTCTTT,CASSPLRVRWDTEAFF
TRBV29-1,NA,TRBJ1-4,NA,TGCAGCGTTGACTTTGGGGGCGCGGGTGAAAAACTGTTTTTT,CSVDFGGAGEKLFF
TRBV29-1,NA,TRBJ1-1,NA,TGCAGCGTTGTTCGGGGTCAGAACACTGAAGCTTTCTTT,CSVVRGQNTEAFF
TRBV6-6,once,TRBJ2-1,NA,TGTGCCAGCACCCCGGACGGTTACAATGAGCAGTTCTTC,CASTPDGYNEQFF
TRBV20-1,NA,TRBJ2-7,NA,TGCCGCCGGGGATGGGTATACGAGCAGTACTTC,CRRGWVYEQYF
TRBV7-9,NA,TRBJ2-2,TRBD2,TGTGCCAGCAGCTTATCCACTAGCGGGGGAGTGGACACCGGGGAGCTGTTTTTT,CASSLSTSGGVDTGELFF
TRBV5-1,NA,TRBJ2-1,TRBD2,TGCGCCAGCAGCTTGTTAACGGGAAGCGGGAGGGTTGAGCAGTTCTTC,CASSLLTGSGRVEQFF
TRBV5-1,NA,TRBJ2-5,TRBD2,TGCGCCAGCAGCCCATCAGCGGGAGCCAGGGAGACCCAGTACTTC,CASSPSAGARETQYF
TRBV28,NA,TRBJ2-7,NA,TGTGCCAGCAGTCCCCCGGGAACCTACGAGCAGTACTTC,CASSPPGTYEQYF
TRBV6-5,NA,TRBJ1-3,NA,TGTGCCAGCAGGGTGAGCTCTGGAAACACCATATATTTT,CASRVSSGNTIYF
TRBV7-2,NA,TRBJ2-3,NA,TGTGCCAGCAGTTTGGGGGGCGAAGGCACAGATACGCAGTATTTT,CASSLGGEGTDTQYF
TRBV6-5,NA,TRBJ2-2,TRBD2,TGTGCCAGCAGTTACTCGACTAGCGGGAGCACCGGGGAGCTGTTTTTT,CASSYSTSGSTGELFF
TRBV29-1,NA,TRBJ2-5,NA,TGCAGCGTTGCGGCGGCAACTAGTACCGAGACCCAGTACTTC,CSVAAATSTETQYF
TRBV7-9,NA,TRBJ1-5,NA,TGTGCCAGCAATCAGCCCCAGCATTTT,CASNQPQHF
TRBV7-2,NA,TRBJ2-7,NA,TGTGCCAGCAGCCCGCGGACAGTCACCTACGAGCAGTACTTC,CASSPRTVTYEQYF
TRBV2,NA,TRBJ2-7,TRBD2,TGTGCCAGCAGGGGACTAGCGTTCTACGAGCAGTACTTC,CASRGLAFYEQYF
TRBV11-2,NA,TRBJ1-3,NA,TGTGCCAGCAGCCTACGGACAGAGGGAAACACCATATATTTT,CASSLRTEGNTIYF
TRBV10-2,NA,TRBJ2-2,NA,TGCGCCAGTGATCACCGGGACCAGAACACCGGGGAGCTGTTTTTT,CASDHRDQNTGELFF
TRBV11-2,NA,TRBJ1-2,TRBD1,TGTGCCAGCAGCCCCCAGGGGGCGGGGGGCTACACCTTC,CASSPQGAGGYTF
TRBV4-1,NA,TRBJ2-1,NA,TGCGCCAGCAGCCAAAACTACGGAGGGGTACTCCCCGATGAGCAGTTCTTC,CASSQNYGGVLPDEQFF